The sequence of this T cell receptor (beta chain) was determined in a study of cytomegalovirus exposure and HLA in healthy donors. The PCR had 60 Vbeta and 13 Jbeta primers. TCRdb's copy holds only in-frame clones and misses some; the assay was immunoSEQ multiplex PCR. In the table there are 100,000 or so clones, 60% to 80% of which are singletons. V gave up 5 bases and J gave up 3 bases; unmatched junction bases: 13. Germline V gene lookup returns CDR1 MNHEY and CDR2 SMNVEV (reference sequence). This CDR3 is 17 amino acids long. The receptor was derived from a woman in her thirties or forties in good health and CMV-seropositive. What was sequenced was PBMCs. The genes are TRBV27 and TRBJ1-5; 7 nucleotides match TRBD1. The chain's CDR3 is CASSPHRGRTINQPQHF. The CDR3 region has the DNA TGTGCCAGCAGTCCCCACAGGGGCCGTACAATCAATCAGCCCCAGCATTTT.